A single sample is the source of the 24 T cell receptor beta chains below, sequenced in a study of OX40 agonist ivuxolimab in advanced cancers. The library was prepared using the immunoSEQ multiplex PCR assay. As stored in TCRdb, this immuneACCESS dataset retains in-frame rearrangements with V and J assigned. A fraction of the clones does not appear; measured against another copy, unresolved V genes explain less than half of the discrepancy, and the remainder lacks a known reason. Present in this sample are about 33,000 clones, approximately 89% of which were seen just once. The ten top clones hold 0.8% to 1% of the sample. The sample consisted of CD4+ or CD8+ T cells sorted from blood, taken in a trial of the OX40 agonist ivuxolimab. The receptors shown here come from an adult with an advanced solid tumor such as melanoma, head and neck, liver or kidney cancer.

This chain connects TRBV9 to TRBJ2-7, with D perhaps TRBD1 (6 bases). V lost 0 bases and J 5 bases, leaving 15 bases between the germline ends. CDR1 is SGDLS and CDR2 is YYNGEE in the germline V gene. CDR3 length equals 15 residues. CDR3 residues: CASSVVGRGQDEQYF. The CDR3 nucleotides are TGTGCCAGCAGCGTAGTCGGCAGGGGTCAGGACGAGCAGTACTTC. The complete variable domain, with remaining parts taken from reference TRBV9 and TRBJ2-7, reads DSGVTQTPKHLITATGQRVTLRCSPRSGDLSVYWYQQSLDQGLQFLIQYYNGEERAKGNILERFSAQQFPDLHSELNLSSLELGDSALYFCASSVVGRGQDEQYFGPGTRLTVT.

The chain combines TRBV12-5 with TRBJ1-2, with D possibly matching TRBD1 (5 bases). The CDR3 contains 15 residues. V was pared by 0 bases and J by 4 bases, with 12 bases between. CDR1 is LGHNT, CDR2 FRNRAP, per germline. As DNA, the CDR3 is TGTGCTAGTGGTTTGGTACGGGGGGTCGGCTATGGCTACACCTTC. The encoded protein is CASGLVRGVGYGYTF.

This chain links TRBV28 with TRBJ1-4, with D maybe TRBD1 (5 bases). V was trimmed by 5 bases and J by 4 bases, leaving 11 bases between them. The germline CDR1 and CDR2 sequences are MDHEN and SYDVKM. The CDR3 totals 14 residues. Written as DNA, the CDR3 is TGTGCCAGCAGTCCACAGGCTGTTAATGAAAAACTGTTTTTT. It specifies CASSPQAVNEKLFF.

The gene calls are TRBV18 and TRBJ2-5; D not resolved. The CDR3 consists of 12 residues. From germline, CDR1 is KGHSH and CDR2 LQKENI. The V end lost 2 bases, the J end lost 2 bases, and 3 bases lay between the germline ends. The CDR3 here is CASSPGQETQYF. The CDR3 nucleotides are TGTGCCAGCTCACCAGGGCAAGAGACCCAGTACTTC. Using reference TRBV18 and TRBJ2-5 for the parts outside the CDR3, the full variable domain is NAGVMQNPRHLVRRRGQEARLRCSPMKGHSHVYWYRQLPEEGLKFMVYLQKENIIDESGMPKERFSAEFPKEGPSILRIQQVVRGDSAAYFCASSPGQETQYFGPGTRLLVL.

This chain uses TRBV6-1 with TRBJ1-6, with a tentative D call TRBD1 (5 bases). Germline V CDR1 and CDR2: MNHNS, SASEGT. The CDR3 runs to 13 residues. Trimming stripped 6 bases from V and 10 bases from J, with 13 bases between. The CDR3 DNA reads as TGTGCCAGCAGGGACATTGCCGGGTCACCCCTCCACTTT. Amino acids: CASRDIAGSPLHF.

The chain links TRBV6-5 to TRBJ2-1; D is perhaps TRBD1 (6 bases). Trimming cost V 5 bases and J 9 bases, with 11 bases left between them. There are 12 residues in the CDR3. CDR1 is MNHEY, CDR2 SVGAGI, per germline. CDR3 in amino acids: CASSKQGGEQFF. The CDR3 region has the DNA TGTGCCAGCAGTAAACAGGGCGGTGAGCAGTTCTTC.

The V call is TRBV6-1, the J call TRBJ2-7; D is ambiguous. V was shortened by 8 bases and J by 2 bases, with 7 bases between the two germline ends. The CDR3 runs 11 residues. The germline V gene has CDR1 MNHNS and CDR2 SASEGT. The CDR3 DNA reads as TGTGCCAGCCAAGCTACCTACGAGCAGTACTTC. Translated, it gives CASQATYEQYF.

The rearrangement uses TRBV28 and TRBJ1-1; D unresolved. Germline lookup yields CDR1 MDHEN and CDR2 SYDVKM. Trimming took 7 bases from V and 2 from J, leaving 14 bases between them. CDR3 length: 14 amino acids. The CDR3 is CASNFRGANTEAFF. The CDR3, as DNA: TGTGCCAGCAATTTCCGAGGAGCTAACACTGAAGCTTTCTTT.

By its share, this clone is large. This rearrangement joins TRBV2 to TRBJ2-1, with a weak D call TRBD2 (5 bases). The germline V gene has CDR1 SNHLY and CDR2 FYNNEI. V was cut by 4 bases and J by 0 bases, with 13 bases left in between. The CDR3 is made up of 16 amino acids. As DNA, the CDR3 is TGTGCCAGCAGTGCCTTGAGCGGAGACTCCTACAATGAGCAGTTCTTC. This sequence encodes CASSALSGDSYNEQFF.

The chain's CDR3 is CASSLLGTSSYEQYF. CDR3 DNA sequence: TGTGCCAGCAGTTTACTGGGCACTAGCTCCTACGAGCAGTACTTC. The rearrangement joins TRBV28 to TRBJ2-5; D is possibly TRBD2 (5 bases). The better agreement between TRBJ2-7 and the DNA end casts doubt on the J call. CDR3 length: 15 amino acids. Looked up from germline, CDR1 is MDHEN and CDR2 is SYDVKM.

The genes are TRBV2 and TRBJ1-5; D is ambiguous. This CDR3 is 15 amino acids long. V was shortened by 3 bases and J by 2 bases, with 11 bases between the two germline ends. Germline V lookup: CDR1 SNHLY, CDR2 FYNNEI. As DNA, the CDR3 is TGTGCCAGCAGTGAGGCCTTAAGGGGCAATCAGCCCCAGCATTTT. Protein: CASSEALRGNQPQHF.

This clone appeared once. The gene calls are TRBV6-5 and TRBJ2-7; 10 bases match TRBD2. The CDR3 totals 14 residues. CDR1 and CDR2 (germline): MNHEY, SVGAGI. Trimming took 6 bases from V and 4 from J; bases not matched to a gene: 6. CDR3 sequence: CASRTSSGGYEQYF. CDR3 bases: TGTGCCAGCAGAACCTCTAGCGGGGGTTACGAGCAGTACTTC.

This chain joins TRBV18 and TRBJ2-2; D may be TRBD2 (6 bases). The V end was cut by 3 bases, the J end by 6 bases, with 11 bases between. The CDR3 is 14 amino acids. From germline, CDR1 is KGHSH and CDR2 LQKENI. The CDR3 bases are TGTGCCAGCTCACCTCGCAGGGAGGCCGGGGAGCTGTTTTTT. This gives the protein CASSPRREAGELFF.

This clone is a singleton in its sample. The chain recombines TRBV6-1 with TRBJ1-5, with no clear D. V shed 2 bases and J shed 5 bases, with 4 bases lying between them. The CDR3 has 12 amino acids. Germline assignment: CDR1 MNHNS and CDR2 SASEGT. CDR3 loop: CASSESDQPQHF. CDR3 sequence (DNA): TGTGCCAGCAGTGAAAGTGATCAGCCCCAGCATTTT.

This chain uses TRBV7-9 with TRBJ2-2; the match to TRBD2 covers 8 bases. CDR3 size: 15 residues. Germline CDR1 and CDR2: SEHNR and FQNEAQ (reference sequence). Losses at the gene ends were 4 bases for V and 3 bases for J; bases not matched to a gene: 4. The CDR3, as DNA: TGTGCCAGCAGCTCAAGCGGGAGTTACACCGGGGAGCTGTTTTTT. Translating gives CASSSSGSYTGELFF.

There are a few counts of this clone. The rearrangement links TRBV11-2 to TRBJ2-7, with 12 nucleotides matching TRBD1. Per germline, CDR1 SGHAT and CDR2 FQNNGV. This CDR3 has 19 residues. The J segment lost 5 bases and the V segment lost 4 bases, leaving 18 bases of the junction unmatched. CDR3 residues: CASSSYPGTGGRGYHEQYF. CDR3 nucleotide sequence: TGTGCCAGCAGCTCCTACCCCGGGACAGGGGGCAGGGGGTACCACGAGCAGTACTTC.

The CDR3 is CASSEGRLAYNEQFF. In DNA form, the CDR3 reads TGTGCCAGCAGTGAAGGTAGACTAGCATACAATGAGCAGTTCTTC. The gene calls are TRBV2 and TRBJ2-1; 7 bases are shared with TRBD2. The CDR3 runs 15 residues. CDR1 and CDR2 (germline): SNHLY, FYNNEI. V shed 1 base, J shed 4 bases, and the junction held 4 bases outside the gene matches.

This chain links TRBV7-6 with TRBJ2-1, with TRBD2 matching 13 bases. Germline CDR1 SGHVS, CDR2 FNYEAQ. The length of the CDR3 is 16 residues. J was trimmed by 7 bases and V by 5 bases; bases with no gene match: 8. The CDR3 DNA follows: TGTGCCAGCAGCCGCGGACTAGCGGGAGCATATAATGAGCAGTTCTTC. It yields the protein CASSRGLAGAYNEQFF.

V is TRBV19 and J is TRBJ1-5; D is perhaps TRBD1 (6 bases). The ends were cut back, 6 bases at V and 0 bases at J, with 15 bases in the middle. CDR3 length equals 16 residues. Germline-derived CDR1 and CDR2 are LNHDA and SQIVND (reference sequence). CDR3 sequence reads: CASSLGQSYSNQPQHF. DNA of the CDR3: TGTGCCAGTAGCCTGGGACAAAGTTATAGCAATCAGCCCCAGCATTTT.

The chain links TRBV11-2 to TRBJ2-5, with TRBD1 matching over 10 bases. Trimming at V came to 6 bases and at J to 7 bases, leaving 11 bases not matched to a gene. Germline CDR1 SGHAT, CDR2 FQNNGV. The CDR3 spans 15 residues. In DNA, the CDR3 is TGTGCCAGCAGGGCCGGGACAGGGGCCCTCGGGACCCAGTACTTC. Its translation is CASRAGTGALGTQYF.

The rearrangement uses TRBV7-3 and TRBJ2-1, with a weak D call TRBD1 (7 bases). The germline V gene has CDR1 SGHTA and CDR2 FQGTGA. The CDR3 is 12 amino acids. Trimming took 4 bases from V and 8 from J, leaving 9 bases between them. This CDR3 reads CASSSGGHEQFF. The CDR3, as DNA: TGTGCCAGCAGCTCAGGGGGGCATGAGCAGTTCTTC.

The count of this clone is one. The chain joins TRBV7-6 to TRBJ2-5, with 7 bases identical to TRBD1. CDR1 SGHVS and CDR2 FNYEAQ come from the germline V gene. The CDR3 extends over 16 amino acids. V lost 5 bases to trimming and J lost 5 bases; unmatched junction nucleotides: 14. The CDR3 is CASSSQQGNRQETQYF. The CDR3 nucleotides read TGTGCCAGCAGCAGCCAACAGGGGAACCGTCAGGAGACCCAGTACTTC.

The chain uses TRBV19 and TRBJ1-5; 11 bases are a match to TRBD1. The germline V gene has CDR1 LNHDA and CDR2 SQIVND (reference sequence). The CDR3 consists of 17 residues. V was pared by 4 bases and J by 5 bases, with 10 bases of the junction left unmatched. CDR3 DNA: TGTGCCAGTAGTACTGTGGGAGGACAGGGGGCCTATCAGCCCCAGCATTTT. As protein: CASSTVGGQGAYQPQHF.

V usage is TRBV15 and J usage is TRBJ2-1; 10 bases map to TRBD2. There are 15 residues in the CDR3. V lost 1 base to trimming and J lost 6 bases; unmatched junction nucleotides: 3. CDR1 and CDR2 from the germline V gene are LNHNV and YYDKDF (reference sequence). CDR3 in amino acids: CATSRGASGSNEQFF. DNA of the CDR3: TGTGCCACCAGCAGAGGAGCTAGCGGGAGCAATGAGCAGTTCTTC.